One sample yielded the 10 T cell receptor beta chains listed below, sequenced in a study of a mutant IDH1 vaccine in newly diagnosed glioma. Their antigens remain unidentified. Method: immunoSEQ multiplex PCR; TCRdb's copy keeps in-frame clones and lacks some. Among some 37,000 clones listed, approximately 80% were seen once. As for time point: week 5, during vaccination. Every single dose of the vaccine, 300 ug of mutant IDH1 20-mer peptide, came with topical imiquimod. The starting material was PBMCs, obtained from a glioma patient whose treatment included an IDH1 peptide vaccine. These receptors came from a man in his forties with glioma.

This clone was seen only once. The chain's CDR3 is CASSRETSGIHEQYF. The CDR3 DNA sequence: TGTGCCAGCAGCCGTGAGACTAGCGGGATCCACGAGCAGTACTTC. V and J are TRBV6-5 and TRBJ2-7; 11 nucleotides align to TRBD2. This CDR3 is 15 amino acids long. CDR1 and CDR2 from the germline V gene are MNHEY and SVGAGI. Germline trimming cut 6 bases from V and 5 bases from J; bases unmatched to any gene: 9.

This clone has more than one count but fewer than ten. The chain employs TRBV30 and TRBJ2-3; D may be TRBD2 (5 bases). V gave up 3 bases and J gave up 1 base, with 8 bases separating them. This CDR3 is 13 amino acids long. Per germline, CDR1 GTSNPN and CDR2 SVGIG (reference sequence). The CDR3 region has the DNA TGTGCCTGGAGCGGGGTCGGCACAGATACGCAGTATTTT. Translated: CAWSGVGTDTQYF.

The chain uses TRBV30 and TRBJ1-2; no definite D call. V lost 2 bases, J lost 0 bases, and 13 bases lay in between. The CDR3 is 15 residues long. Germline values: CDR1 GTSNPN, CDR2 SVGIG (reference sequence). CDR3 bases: TGTGCCTGGAGTTCTCGGGCGATAGCTAACTATGGCTACACCTTC. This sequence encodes CAWSSRAIANYGYTF.

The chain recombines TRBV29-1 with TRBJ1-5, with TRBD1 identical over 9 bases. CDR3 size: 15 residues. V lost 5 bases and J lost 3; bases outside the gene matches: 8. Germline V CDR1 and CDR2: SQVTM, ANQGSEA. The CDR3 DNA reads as TGCAGCGTTACCTCCGGGACAGGGAACAATCAGCCCCAGCATTTT. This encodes CSVTSGTGNNQPQHF.

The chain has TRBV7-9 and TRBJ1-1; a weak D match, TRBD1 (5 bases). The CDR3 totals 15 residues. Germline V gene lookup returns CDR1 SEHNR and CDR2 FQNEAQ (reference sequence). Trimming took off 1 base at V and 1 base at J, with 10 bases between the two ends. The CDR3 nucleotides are TGTGCCAGCAGCTTAGAGTCCGGACAGAACACTGAAGCTTTCTTT. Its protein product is CASSLESGQNTEAFF.

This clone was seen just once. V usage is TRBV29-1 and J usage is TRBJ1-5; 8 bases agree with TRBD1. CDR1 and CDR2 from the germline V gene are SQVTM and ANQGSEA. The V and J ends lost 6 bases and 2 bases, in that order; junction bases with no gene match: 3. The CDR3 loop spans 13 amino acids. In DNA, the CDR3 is TGCAGCGTCCTGACAGGGGGCAATCAGCCCCAGCATTTT. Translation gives CSVLTGGNQPQHF.

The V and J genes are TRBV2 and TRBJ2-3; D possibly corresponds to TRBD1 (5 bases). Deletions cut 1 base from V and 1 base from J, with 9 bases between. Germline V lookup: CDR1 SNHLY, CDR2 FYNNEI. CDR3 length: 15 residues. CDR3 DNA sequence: TGTGCCAGCAGTGAAGAGGGGCTGCGCACAGATACGCAGTATTTT. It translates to CASSEEGLRTDTQYF. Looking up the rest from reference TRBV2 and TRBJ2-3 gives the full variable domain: EPEVTQTPSHQVTQMGQEVILRCVPISNHLYFYWYRQILGQKVEFLVSFYNNEISEKSEIFDDQFSVERPDGSNFTLKIRSTKLEDSAMYFCASSEEGLRTDTQYFGPGTRLTVL.

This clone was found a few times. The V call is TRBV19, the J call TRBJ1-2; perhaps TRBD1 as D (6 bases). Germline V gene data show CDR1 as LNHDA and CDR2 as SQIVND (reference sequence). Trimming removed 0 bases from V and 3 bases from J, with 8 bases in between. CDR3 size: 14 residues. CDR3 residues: CASSIEGADYGYTF. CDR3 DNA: TGTGCCAGTAGTATAGAGGGGGCGGACTATGGCTACACCTTC.

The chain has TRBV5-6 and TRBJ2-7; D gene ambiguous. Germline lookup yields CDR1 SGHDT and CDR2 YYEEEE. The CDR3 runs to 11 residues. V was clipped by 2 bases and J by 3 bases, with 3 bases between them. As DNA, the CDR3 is TGTGCCAGCAGCTTCAGCTACGAGCAGTACTTC. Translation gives CASSFSYEQYF.

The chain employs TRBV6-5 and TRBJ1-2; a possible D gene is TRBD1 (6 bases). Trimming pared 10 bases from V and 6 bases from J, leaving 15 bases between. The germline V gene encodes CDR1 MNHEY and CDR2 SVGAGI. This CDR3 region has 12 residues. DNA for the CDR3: TGTGCCACCTCGGAGGGACAACATGGCTACACCTTC. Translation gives CATSEGQHGYTF.